Here is one TCR beta chain with its context. Trimming pared 11 bases from V and 5 bases from J, leaving 11 bases between. CDR1 MGHRA and CDR2 YSYEKL come from the germline V gene. The CDR3 has 11 residues. The data belong to a study of blood T cell repertoires in COVID-19. The data were produced by immunoSEQ multiplex PCR, yet TCRdb's version contains in-frame clones alone and is incomplete. The data show roughly 120,000 clones, 92% seen once. The specimen sequenced was peripheral blood. The receptor's source is a man aged 45-65 years with COVID-19, enrolled during active disease. The rearrangement links TRBV4-1 to TRBJ2-3, with a weak D call TRBD1 (6 bases). CDR3 sequence: CAGGQGDTQYF. The DNA of the CDR3 is TGCGCCGGGGGCCAGGGAGATACGCAGTATTTT.